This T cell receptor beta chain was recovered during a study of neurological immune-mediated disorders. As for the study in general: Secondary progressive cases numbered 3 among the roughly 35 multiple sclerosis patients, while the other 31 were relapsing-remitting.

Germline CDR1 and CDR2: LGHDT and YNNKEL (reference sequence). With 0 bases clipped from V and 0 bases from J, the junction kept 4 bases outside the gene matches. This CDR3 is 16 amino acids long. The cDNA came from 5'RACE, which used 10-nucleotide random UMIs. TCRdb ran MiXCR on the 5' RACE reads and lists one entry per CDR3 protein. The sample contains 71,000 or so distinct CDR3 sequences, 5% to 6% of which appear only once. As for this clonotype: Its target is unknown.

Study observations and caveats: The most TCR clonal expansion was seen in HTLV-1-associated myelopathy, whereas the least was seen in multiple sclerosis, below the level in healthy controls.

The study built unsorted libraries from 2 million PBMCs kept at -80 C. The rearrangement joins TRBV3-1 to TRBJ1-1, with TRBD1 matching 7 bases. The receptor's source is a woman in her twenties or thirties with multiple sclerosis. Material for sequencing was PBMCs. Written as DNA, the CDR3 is TGTGCCAGCAGCCAAGATAGACAGGGCTTGAACACTGAAGCTTTCTTT. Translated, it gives CASSQDRQGLNTEAFF.